The clone carrying this T cell receptor beta chain occurred a few times. Its antigen is not identified. Some clones are missing from TCRdb's copy, which holds only in-frame ones; the method was immunoSEQ multiplex PCR. The sample contains about 110,000 clones, approximately 65% of which appear only once. This entry comes from a study of shared clonotypes between healthy human individuals. The study's findings and limits: Investigators collected only blood, and repertoires in tissues likely differ.

Trimming pared 4 bases from V and 7 bases from J, leaving 17 bases between. The CDR3 loop spans 15 amino acids. Germline loops: CDR1 MNHEY, CDR2 SVGAGI. Specimen: memory CD8+ T cells sorted from blood. Sample subset: CD45RO+ cells pooled with CCR7-negative TemRA cells. The chain has TRBV6-5 and TRBJ2-1, with TRBD2 as a possible D gene (5 bases). This clonotype was sampled from a woman aged 25-40 years in good health. DNA for the CDR3: TGTGCCAGCAGTTTTCGGTCGGGATTGGGGAATGAGCAGTTCTTC. Its translation is CASSFRSGLGNEQFF.